The source of this T cell receptor beta chain is a study of blood T cell repertoires in COVID-19. Study context: Specimens from acute and convalescent COVID-19 originated in the United States, Italy and Spain. PBMCs, B-cell-depleted T cells, or T cells were the source of the cDNA or gDNA that made up the material.

This clone was found a few times. This table comes from immunoSEQ multiplex PCR, and its TCRdb copy is limited to in-frame clones, with some not included. In the table there are fewer than 200,000 clones, about 80% of which are singletons. This TCR was sampled from a man aged 65 to 85 with active or convalescent COVID-19. The sample was peripheral blood.

The CDR3 nucleotides are TGCAGTGCTAGTAAACGGTACAATGAGCAGTTCTTC. Encoded protein: CSASKRYNEQFF. The chain is built from TRBV20-1 and TRBJ2-1; D remains ambiguous. This CDR3 comprises 12 residues. Germline CDR1 is DFQATT and CDR2 is SNEGSKA (reference sequence). V was cut by 3 bases and J by 4 bases, with 7 bases left in between.